The 7 T cell receptor beta chains in this list originate from one sample, sequenced in a study of cytomegalovirus exposure and HLA in healthy donors. PCR primers comprised 60 Vbeta and 13 Jbeta primers. Repertoires were generated with immunoSEQ multiplex PCR, while TCRdb's copy carries only in-frame clones and drops some. The sample lists around 130,000 clones, about 86% seen once, with less than 2.5% in the top ten. Sequenced input: PBMCs. These receptors were taken from a woman in her 40s in good health and CMV-seronegative.

This sequence joins TRBV2 and TRBJ1-1; D gene uncertain. V shed 6 bases and J shed 6 bases, with 8 bases lying between them. The CDR3 totals 11 residues. Germline-derived CDR1 and CDR2 are SNHLY and FYNNEI. Written as DNA, the CDR3 is TGTGCCAGCAGGTCTTCCCCTGAAGCTTTCTTT. Its translation: CASRSSPEAFF.

The chain joins TRBV5-1 to TRBJ2-3; unclear D gene. Trimming took off 1 base at V and 8 bases at J, with 11 bases between the two ends. The CDR3 runs 13 residues. Germline values: CDR1 SGHRS, CDR2 YFSETQ. CDR3 region: CASSLKVPGTQYF. CDR3 coding DNA: TGCGCCAGCAGCTTGAAAGTTCCGGGTACGCAGTATTTT.

This clone appeared a few times. The V and J genes are TRBV5-1 and TRBJ2-6; D gene uncertain. The CDR3 length is 14 residues. CDR1 and CDR2 from the germline V gene are SGHRS and YFSETQ. Deletions cut 6 bases from V and 0 bases from J, with 7 bases between. CDR3 DNA sequence: TGCGCCAGCATCGAGGACTCTGGGGCCAACGTCCTGACTTTC. Protein: CASIEDSGANVLTF. Complete variable domain (other parts from reference TRBV5-1 and TRBJ2-6): KAGVTQTPRYLIKTRGQQVTLSCSPISGHRSVSWYQQTPGQGLQFLFEYFSETQRNKGNFPGRFSGRQFSNSRSEMNVSTLELGDSALYLCASIEDSGANVLTFGAGSRLTVL.

Notes on this clone: Its ends do not fully match the called genes, so a read error is possible. The chain has TRBV4-2 and TRBJ2-7, with D unresolved. The CDR3 spans 11 residues. The germline V gene encodes CDR1 LGHNA and CDR2 YNFKEQ. In DNA form, the CDR3 reads TGTGCCAGCAGCTACTCCTACGAGCGGTACTTC. Encoded protein: CASSYSYERYF.

The rearrangement uses TRBV5-8 and TRBJ2-4; the match to TRBD1 covers 8 bases. The CDR3 length is 13 residues. CDR1 SGHTS and CDR2 YDEGEE come from the germline V gene. V was clipped by 3 bases and J by 7 bases; unmatched bases: 3. The CDR3 DNA reads TGTGCCAGCAGCTACACAGGGGGTAACATTCAGTACTTC. Protein sequence: CASSYTGGNIQYF.

The chain couples TRBV7-2 to TRBJ2-2, with D possibly matching TRBD1 (6 bases). The CDR3 runs 16 residues. The germline V gene encodes CDR1 SGHTA and CDR2 FQGNSA. Trimming shortened V by 5 bases and J by 0 bases, and 13 bases separated the two germline ends. CDR3 region: CASSRGRGSNTGELFF. In DNA, the CDR3 is TGTGCCAGCAGCCGTGGCAGGGGATCGAACACCGGGGAGCTGTTTTTT.

The chain uses TRBV4-3 and TRBJ2-5; no clear D gene. Germline V gene lookup returns CDR1 LGHNA and CDR2 YSLEER. The CDR3 has 13 residues. V dropped 0 bases and J dropped 3 bases, with 5 bases sitting between them. The CDR3 here is CASSQESEETQYF. CDR3 bases: TGCGCCAGCAGCCAAGAATCAGAAGAGACCCAGTACTTC.